This T cell receptor beta chain was found in a study of T cell clonality in common variable immunodeficiency. J lost 8 bases, V lost 5 bases, and 10 bases had no gene match. Germline V gene lookup returns CDR1 SGHVS and CDR2 FQNEAQ. The CDR3 has 15 residues. Clones were read by immunoSEQ multiplex PCR, and TCRdb kept only the in-frame ones, dropping some. This sample has fewer than 50,000 clones and no singletons, with over 1.2% in the ten largest. This clone was detected many times. What it binds is not known. The read falls 3 residues short of the CDR3 end, and the missing part is taken from the germline J gene. Findings and limits, study-wide: Patient heterogeneity in the CVID cohort limited correlations between repertoire features and clinical complications. In common variable immunodeficiency, TCR beta chains reportedly carried fewer deletions and N-nucleotide insertions.

Heparinized whole blood, about 4.5 to 9 ml, came from each donor. This clonotype was obtained from a person aged 18 to 75 in good health. The sample comprised peripheral blood mononuclear cells. The chain uses TRBV7-8 and TRBJ2-1; 9 bases agree with TRBD1. This chain's CDR3 is CASSAQQGASYEQFF. The sequenced CDR3 bases are TGTGCCAGCAGCGCACAACAGGGGGCCTCCTATGAG.